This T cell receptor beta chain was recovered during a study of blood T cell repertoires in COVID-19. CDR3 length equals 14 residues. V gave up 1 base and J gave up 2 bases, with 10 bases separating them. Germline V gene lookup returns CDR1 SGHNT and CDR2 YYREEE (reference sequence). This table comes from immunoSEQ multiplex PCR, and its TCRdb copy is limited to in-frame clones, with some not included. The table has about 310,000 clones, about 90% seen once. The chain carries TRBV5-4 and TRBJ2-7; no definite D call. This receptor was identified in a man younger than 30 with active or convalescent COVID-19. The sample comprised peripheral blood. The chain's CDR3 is CASSLSEAAYEQYF. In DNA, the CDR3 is TGTGCCAGCAGCTTGTCCGAGGCCGCCTACGAGCAGTACTTC.